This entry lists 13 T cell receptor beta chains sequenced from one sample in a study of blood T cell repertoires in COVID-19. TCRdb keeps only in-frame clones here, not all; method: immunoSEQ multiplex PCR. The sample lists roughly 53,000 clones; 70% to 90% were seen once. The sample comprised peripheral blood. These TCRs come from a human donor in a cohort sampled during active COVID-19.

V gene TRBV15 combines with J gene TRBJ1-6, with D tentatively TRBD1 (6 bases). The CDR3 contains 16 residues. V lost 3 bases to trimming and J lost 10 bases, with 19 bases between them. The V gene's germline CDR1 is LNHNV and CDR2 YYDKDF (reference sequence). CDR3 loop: CATSSFTGSVGSPLHF. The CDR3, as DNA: TGTGCCACCAGCAGCTTTACAGGGTCAGTCGGCTCACCCCTCCACTTT.

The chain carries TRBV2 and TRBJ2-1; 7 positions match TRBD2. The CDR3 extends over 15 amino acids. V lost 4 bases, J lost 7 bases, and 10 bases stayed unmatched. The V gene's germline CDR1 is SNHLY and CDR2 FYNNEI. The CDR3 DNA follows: TGTGCCAGCAGTGGTACGGGAGGCCGGGATAATGAGCAGTTCTTC. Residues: CASSGTGGRDNEQFF.

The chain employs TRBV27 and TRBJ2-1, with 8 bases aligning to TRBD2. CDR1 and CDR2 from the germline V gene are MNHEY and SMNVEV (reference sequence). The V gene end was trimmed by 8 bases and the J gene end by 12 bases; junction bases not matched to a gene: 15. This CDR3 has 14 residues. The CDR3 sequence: CASAIFRGGRMQFF. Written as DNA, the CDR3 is TGTGCCAGCGCCATCTTCCGCGGCGGGAGGATGCAGTTCTTC.

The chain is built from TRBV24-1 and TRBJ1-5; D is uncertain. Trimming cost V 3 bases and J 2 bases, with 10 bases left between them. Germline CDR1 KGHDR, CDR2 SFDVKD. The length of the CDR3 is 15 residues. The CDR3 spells CATSDGGRGNQPQHF. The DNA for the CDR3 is TGTGCCACCAGTGATGGAGGGAGGGGCAATCAGCCCCAGCATTTT.

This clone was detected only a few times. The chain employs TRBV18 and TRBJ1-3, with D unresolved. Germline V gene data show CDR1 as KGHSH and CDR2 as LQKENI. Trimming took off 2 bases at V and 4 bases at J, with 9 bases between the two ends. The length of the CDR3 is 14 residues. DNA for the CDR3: TGTGCCAGCTCACCATCGGGTGAGGGAAACACCATATATTTT. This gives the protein CASSPSGEGNTIYF.

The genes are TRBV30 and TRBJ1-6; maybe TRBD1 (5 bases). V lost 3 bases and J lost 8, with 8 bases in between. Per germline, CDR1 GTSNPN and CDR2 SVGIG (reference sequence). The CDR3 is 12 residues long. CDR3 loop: CAWSRDDSPLHF. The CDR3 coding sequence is TGTGCCTGGAGCAGGGATGATTCACCCCTCCACTTT.

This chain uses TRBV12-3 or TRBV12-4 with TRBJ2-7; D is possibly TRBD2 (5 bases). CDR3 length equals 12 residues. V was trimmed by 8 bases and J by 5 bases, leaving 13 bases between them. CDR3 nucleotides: TGTGCCAGCTCGAGGGTCGTAGACGAGCAGTACTTC. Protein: CASSRVVDEQYF.

CDR3: CASSSKREVAYNEQFF. As DNA, the CDR3 is TGTGCCAGCAGCTCCAAGCGGGAGGTGGCCTACAATGAGCAGTTCTTC. This chain connects TRBV7-2 to TRBJ2-1; 9 nucleotides align to TRBD2. Germline assignment: CDR1 SGHTA and CDR2 FQGNSA. After removal of 4 bases from V and 2 bases from J, the junction contained 6 bases not matched to a gene. This CDR3 region has 16 residues.

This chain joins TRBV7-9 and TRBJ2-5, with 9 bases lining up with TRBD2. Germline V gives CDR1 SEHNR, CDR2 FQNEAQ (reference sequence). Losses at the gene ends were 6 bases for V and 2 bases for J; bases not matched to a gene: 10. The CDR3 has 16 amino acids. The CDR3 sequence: CASRPRLAGSQETQYF. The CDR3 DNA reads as TGTGCCAGCAGACCTAGGCTAGCGGGGTCTCAAGAGACCCAGTACTTC.

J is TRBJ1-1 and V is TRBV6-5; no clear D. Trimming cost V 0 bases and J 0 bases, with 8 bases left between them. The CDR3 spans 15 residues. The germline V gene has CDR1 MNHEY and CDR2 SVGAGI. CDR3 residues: CASSYSANMNTEAFF. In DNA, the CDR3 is TGTGCCAGCAGTTACTCGGCAAACATGAACACTGAAGCTTTCTTT.

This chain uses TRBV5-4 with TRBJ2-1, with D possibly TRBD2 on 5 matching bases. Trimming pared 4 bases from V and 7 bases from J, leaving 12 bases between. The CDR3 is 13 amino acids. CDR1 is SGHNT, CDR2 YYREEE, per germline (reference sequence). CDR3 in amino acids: CASSLARGNEQFF. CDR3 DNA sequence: TGTGCCAGCAGCCTGGCTCGGGGTAATGAGCAGTTCTTC.

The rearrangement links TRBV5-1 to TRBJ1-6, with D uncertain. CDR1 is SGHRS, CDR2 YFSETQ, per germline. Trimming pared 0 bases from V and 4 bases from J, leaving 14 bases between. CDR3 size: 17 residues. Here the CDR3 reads CASSLALIGEYNSPLHF. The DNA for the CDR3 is TGCGCCAGCAGCTTGGCTTTAATCGGGGAATATAATTCACCCCTCCACTTT.

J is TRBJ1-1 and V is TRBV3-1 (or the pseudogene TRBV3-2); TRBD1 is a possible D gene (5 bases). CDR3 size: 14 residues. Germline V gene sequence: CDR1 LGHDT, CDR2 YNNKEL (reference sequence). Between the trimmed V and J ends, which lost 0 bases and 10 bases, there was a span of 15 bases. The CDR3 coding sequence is TGTGCCAGCAGCCAAGATCGGTCGTGGAGGGGAGCTTTCTTT. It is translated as CASSQDRSWRGAFF.